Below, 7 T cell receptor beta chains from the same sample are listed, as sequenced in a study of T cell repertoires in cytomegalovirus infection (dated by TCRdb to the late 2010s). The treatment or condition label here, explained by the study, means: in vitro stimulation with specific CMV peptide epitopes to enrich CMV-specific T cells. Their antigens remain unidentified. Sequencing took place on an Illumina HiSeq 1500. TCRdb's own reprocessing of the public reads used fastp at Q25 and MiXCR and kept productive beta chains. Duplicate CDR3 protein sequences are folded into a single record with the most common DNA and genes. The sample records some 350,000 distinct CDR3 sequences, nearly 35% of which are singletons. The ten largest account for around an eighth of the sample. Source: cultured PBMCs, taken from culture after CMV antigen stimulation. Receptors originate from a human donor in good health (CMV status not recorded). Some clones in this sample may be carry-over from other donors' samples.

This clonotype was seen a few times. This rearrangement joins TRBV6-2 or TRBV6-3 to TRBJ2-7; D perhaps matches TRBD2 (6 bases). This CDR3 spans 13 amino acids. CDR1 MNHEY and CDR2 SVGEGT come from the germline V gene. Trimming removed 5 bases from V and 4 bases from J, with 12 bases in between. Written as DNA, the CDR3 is TGTGCCAGCAGTGGGGACTCTCAATACGAGCAGTACGTC. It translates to CASSGDSQYEQYV.

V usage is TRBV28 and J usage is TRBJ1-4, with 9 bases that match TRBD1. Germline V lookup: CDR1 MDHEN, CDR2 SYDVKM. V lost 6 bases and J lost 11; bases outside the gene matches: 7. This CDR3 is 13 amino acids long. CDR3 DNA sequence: TGTGCCAGCAGCCCTGACAGGGGGAGGAAACTGTTTTTT. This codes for CASSPDRGRKLFF.

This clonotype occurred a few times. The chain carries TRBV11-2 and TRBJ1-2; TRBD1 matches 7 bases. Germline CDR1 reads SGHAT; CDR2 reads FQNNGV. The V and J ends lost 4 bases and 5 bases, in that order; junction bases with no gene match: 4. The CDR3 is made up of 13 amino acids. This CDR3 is CASSSGTAYGYTF. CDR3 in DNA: TGTGCCAGCAGCTCCGGGACAGCTTATGGCTACACCTTC.

The CDR3 nucleotides read TGTGCCAGCAGCACGCAAGGGATTCCGGGCTATGGCTACACCTTC. Its protein product is CASSTQGIPGYGYTF. The V call is TRBV7-2, the J call TRBJ1-2; D gene unclear. This CDR3 comprises 15 residues. Deletions cut 5 bases from V and 4 bases from J, with 17 bases between. Germline CDR1 reads SGHTA; CDR2 reads FQGNSA.

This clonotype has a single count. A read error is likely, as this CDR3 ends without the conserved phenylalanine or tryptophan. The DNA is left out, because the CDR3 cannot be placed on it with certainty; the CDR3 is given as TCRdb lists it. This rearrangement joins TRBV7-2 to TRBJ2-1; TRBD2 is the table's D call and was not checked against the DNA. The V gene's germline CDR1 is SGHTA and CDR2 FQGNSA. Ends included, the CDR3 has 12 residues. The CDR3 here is CASSLVWEREVL.

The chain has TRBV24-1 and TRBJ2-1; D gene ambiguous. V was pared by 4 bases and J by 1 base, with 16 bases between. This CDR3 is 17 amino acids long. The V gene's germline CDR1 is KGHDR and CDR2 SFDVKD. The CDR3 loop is CATSDLDSLGSYNEQFF. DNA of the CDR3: TGTGCCACCAGTGACCTCGACTCATTAGGGTCCTACAATGAGCAGTTCTTC.

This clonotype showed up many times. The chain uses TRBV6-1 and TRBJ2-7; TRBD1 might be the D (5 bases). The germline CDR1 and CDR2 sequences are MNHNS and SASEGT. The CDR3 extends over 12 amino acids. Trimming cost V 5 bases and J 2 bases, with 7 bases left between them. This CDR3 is CASSRQTYEQYF. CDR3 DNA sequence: TGTGCCAGCAGTCGACAGACCTACGAGCAGTACTTC.